These T cell receptor beta chains were read from a single sample in a study of cytomegalovirus exposure and HLA in healthy donors. Sequenced by immunoSEQ multiplex PCR; TCRdb stores in-frame clones only, minus some. The repertoire consists of roughly 140,000 clones, with over 60% occurring once and the leading ten covering roughly 4.9%. Sequencing input: PBMCs. The receptors were gathered from a woman aged 45 to 65 in good health and CMV-seronegative. Both conserved end residues are part of each CDR3. A D gene is named only where the DNA matches it firmly. Clone size is shown for a subset of rows, as once, few, many or a class of expanded clone.

.,TRBJ1-2,TRBV10-2,TRBD1,TGCGCCAGCAGTGCGCTGGGACAGAACTATGGCTACACCTTC,CASSALGQNYGYTF
.,TRBJ2-3,TRBV4-1,TRBD1,TGCGCCAGCAGCCAGGGACAGGGGGTCCAAGATACGCAGTATTTT,CASSQGQGVQDTQYF
.,TRBJ2-7,TRBV6-5,.,TGTGCCAGCAGTTCAAACGGGGGTTACGAGCAGTACTTC,CASSSNGGYEQYF
.,TRBJ1-4,TRBV5-5,.,TGTGCCAGCAGCTTCCTATCCGCGGGTGAAAAACTGTTTTTT,CASSFLSAGEKLFF
.,TRBJ1-2,TRBV14,.,TGTGCCAGCAGCCAAGGCAGGGGTTACTATGGCTACACCTTC,CASSQGRGYYGYTF
.,TRBJ2-1,TRBV30,.,TGTGCCTGCACCTATTACAATGAGCAGTTCTTC,CACTYYNEQFF
.,TRBJ2-7,TRBV6-5,TRBD1,TGTGCCAGCAGTCGTCGACAGGGTTCCTACGAGCAGTACTTC,CASSRRQGSYEQYF
few,TRBJ2-7,TRBV5-4,TRBD2,TGTGCCAGCAGCTTGCGCCTAGCGGGGGGCCTCCTCGAGCAGTACTTC,CASSLRLAGGLLEQYF
few,TRBJ1-4,TRBV11-2,.,TGTGCCAGCAGCTCAAGACTCGAAAAACTGTTTTTT,CASSSRLEKLFF
.,TRBJ1-3,TRBV2,.,TGTGCCAGCAGTGAAACGGCGGGAGGAAACACCATATATTTT,CASSETAGGNTIYF
few,TRBJ1-1,TRBV6-4,.,TGTGCCAGCAGTGACGGGCAGGGCAACACTGAAGCTTTCTTT,CASSDGQGNTEAFF
.,TRBJ2-1,TRBV5-6,.,TGTGCCAGCAGCGGCGGGTGGCGGGGGCGGGGGCCGTACAATGAGCAGTTCTTC,CASSGGWRGRGPYNEQFF
.,TRBJ2-5,TRBV4-1,TRBD2,TGCGCCAGCAGCCAGGTGATAGCGGGGGGAAAGGAGACCCAGTACTTC,CASSQVIAGGKETQYF
once,TRBJ2-5,TRBV5-1,TRBD2,TGCGCCAGCAGCTTGATGGGAGGGGACTACCAAGAGACCCAGTACTTC,CASSLMGGDYQETQYF